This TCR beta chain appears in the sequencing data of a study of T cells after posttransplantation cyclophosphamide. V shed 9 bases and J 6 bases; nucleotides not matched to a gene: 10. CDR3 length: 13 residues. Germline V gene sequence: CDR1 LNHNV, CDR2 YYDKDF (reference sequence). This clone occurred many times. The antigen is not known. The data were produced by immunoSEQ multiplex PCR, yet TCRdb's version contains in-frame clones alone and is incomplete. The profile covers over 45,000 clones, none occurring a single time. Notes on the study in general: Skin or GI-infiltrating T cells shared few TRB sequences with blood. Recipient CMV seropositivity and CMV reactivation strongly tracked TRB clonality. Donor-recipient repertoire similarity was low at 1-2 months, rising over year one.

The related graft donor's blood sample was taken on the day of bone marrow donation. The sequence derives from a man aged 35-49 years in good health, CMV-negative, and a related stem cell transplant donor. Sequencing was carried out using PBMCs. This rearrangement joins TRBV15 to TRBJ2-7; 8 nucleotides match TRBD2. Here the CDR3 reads CATTGREDVEQYF. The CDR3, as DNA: TGTGCCACAACTGGGCGGGAGGACGTCGAGCAGTACTTC.